This T cell receptor (beta chain) was recovered during a study of shared clonotypes between healthy human individuals. Study-wide results and caveats: Sharing of clonotypes among donors was expected to vary with sequencing depth.

Generated by immunoSEQ multiplex PCR, the TCRdb table keeps only in-frame clones and is missing some. The sample comprises 1,400,000 or so clones, approximately 98.5% of which are singletons, and 0.36% rests with the top ten. V was clipped by 1 base and J by 12 bases, with 10 bases between them. The CDR3 spans 12 residues. The germline V gene encodes CDR1 LNHNV and CDR2 YYDKDF (reference sequence). This clone has just one count. Its antigen is still unknown. The sequence was collected from a young man in good health. Sequences were obtained from naive CD4+ T cells sorted from blood. Subset reported: CD45RA+ positively selected. This chain links TRBV15 with TRBJ2-1, with D tentatively TRBD2 (5 bases). CDR3 residues: CATSRVGLGQFF. CDR3 nucleotides: TGTGCCACCAGCAGAGTCGGACTTGGGCAGTTCTTC.